The subject of this entry is one T cell receptor beta chain. As yet, its antigen is unknown. The junction does not match germline at one end; this may be a read error. This entry belongs to a study of blood T cells in healthy people across ages. Study-wide findings and caveats: Long-lived and aged donors differed, with more naive CD4+ cells and higher diversity in the long-lived.

The V gene's germline CDR1 is ENHRY and CDR2 SYGVKD. The CDR3 contains 12 residues. Primers used in a second PCR of about 6 to 11 cycles were a sample-barcoded 5' primer and a J-beta primer mix. Each CDR3 protein gets one entry after TCRdb re-called the 5' RACE reads with MiXCR. The table lists some 560,000 distinct CDR3 sequences, about 28% of them singletons. Russia was home to the donors, healthy Caucasian individuals aged roughly 6 to 100. This same sample was also taken into another study, of T cells of mothers and their children.

Sequencing was carried out using blood. The gene calls are TRBV10-3 and TRBJ2-3; the D gene is possibly TRBD1 (6 bases). This sequence originates from a boy aged 2-9 years in good health. The CDR3 DNA sequence: TGCGGGGCAGGGGTGGGCACAGATACGCAGTATTTT. This sequence encodes CGAGVGTDTQYF.